The 8 T cell receptor beta chains given below trace back to one sample, sequenced in a study of blood T cell repertoires in COVID-19. Using immunoSEQ multiplex PCR, the repertoire was profiled, and TCRdb retains in-frame clones only, with some absent. The sample lists over 200,000 clones, around nine tenths occurring once. Sequenced sample: peripheral blood. The receptor set was obtained from a woman aged 55 to 70 with acute or convalescent COVID-19.

J is TRBJ2-1 and V is TRBV7-2, with 7 bases that match TRBD1. The CDR3 totals 14 residues. J gave up 8 bases and V 5 bases, and 9 bases lay outside the gene matches. Germline assignment: CDR1 SGHTA and CDR2 FQGNSA. CDR3 sequence reads: CASSTQGGGHEQFF. CDR3 in DNA: TGTGCCAGCAGCACTCAAGGGGGCGGCCATGAGCAGTTCTTC.

The CDR3 DNA reads TGTGCCAGTAGGAGCCGGTCATATAATTCACCCCTCCACTTT. Protein sequence: CASRSRSYNSPLHF. The chain links TRBV19 to TRBJ1-6; D remains unclear. Germline V CDR1 and CDR2: LNHDA, SQIVND (reference sequence). Trimming removed 6 bases at V and 4 bases at J, with 10 bases between. This CDR3 is built from 14 residues. Variable domain in full (rest from reference TRBV19 and TRBJ1-6): DGGITQSPKYLFRKEGQNVTLSCEQNLNHDAMYWYRQDPGQGLRLIYYSQIVNDFQKGDIAEGYSVSREKKESFPLTVTSAQKNPTAFYLCASRSRSYNSPLHFGNGTRLTVT.

This sequence joins TRBV7-9 and TRBJ2-4, with TRBD2 matching over 13 bases. The junction had 6 bases not matched to a gene; V was cut back by 5 bases and J by 8 bases. Germline CDR1 reads SEHNR; CDR2 reads FQNEAQ (reference sequence). CDR3 size: 15 residues. This chain's CDR3 is CASSAGTSGMHIQYF. The CDR3 DNA is TGTGCCAGCAGCGCCGGGACTAGCGGGATGCACATTCAGTACTTC.

The chain employs TRBV5-1 and TRBJ2-2; 9 nucleotides match TRBD2. The length of the CDR3 is 16 residues. Germline V lookup: CDR1 SGHRS, CDR2 YFSETQ. With 2 bases clipped from V and 4 bases from J, the junction kept 6 bases outside the gene matches. CDR3 region: CASSFVAGVSTGELFF. DNA of the CDR3: TGCGCCAGCAGCTTCGTAGCGGGAGTTAGCACCGGGGAGCTGTTTTTT.

This clone has only a few counts. V and J are TRBV11-2 and TRBJ2-2, with 13 bases matching TRBD2. Trimming cost V 2 bases and J 4 bases; bases outside gene matches: 4. Germline V gene sequence: CDR1 SGHAT, CDR2 FQNNGV. The CDR3 is 17 amino acids. Here the CDR3 reads CASSLPGLAGATGELFF. CDR3 DNA: TGTGCCAGCAGCTTACCCGGACTAGCGGGGGCCACCGGGGAGCTGTTTTTT. Full variable domain (missing parts from reference TRBV11-2 and TRBJ2-2): EAGVAQSPRYKIIEKRQSVAFWCNPISGHATLYWYQQILGQGPKLLIQFQNNGVVDDSQLPKDRFSAERLKGVDSTLKIQPAKLEDSAVYLCASSLPGLAGATGELFFGEGSRLTVL.

The chain has TRBV2 and TRBJ2-3, with TRBD2 identical over 9 bases. The germline V gene has CDR1 SNHLY and CDR2 FYNNEI. J was trimmed by 0 bases and V by 3 bases; bases with no gene match: 19. The CDR3 extends over 21 amino acids. The CDR3 DNA is TGTGCCAGCAGTGATCAACTAGCGGGCGGATCTATACTCATTAGCACAGATACGCAGTATTTT. Translated, it gives CASSDQLAGGSILISTDTQYF.

The chain joins TRBV30 to TRBJ1-3; possible D gene TRBD1, 5 bases. This CDR3 is built from 14 residues. The V end was cut by 0 bases, the J end by 4 bases, with 10 bases between. The germline CDR1 and CDR2 sequences are GTSNPN and SVGIG (reference sequence). CDR3 sequence: CAWSVAGRGNTIYF. The CDR3 nucleotides read TGTGCCTGGAGTGTCGCGGGGCGGGGAAACACCATATATTTT.

The chain uses TRBV18 and TRBJ2-2, with D perhaps TRBD1 (6 bases). Trimming stripped 2 bases from V and 1 base from J, with 8 bases between. CDR3 length: 15 residues. Germline V gene data show CDR1 as KGHSH and CDR2 as LQKENI. The CDR3 region has the DNA TGTGCCAGCTCACCATCGACAGGGAACACCGGGGAGCTGTTTTTT. Translated: CASSPSTGNTGELFF.